This is a list of T cell receptor beta chains from one sample in a study of blood T cells in healthy people across ages. Each CDR3 protein is one row after TCRdb ran MiXCR on the 5' RACE reads. This table holds about 760,000 distinct CDR3 sequences, 56% found once. Sequencing was carried out using blood. The origin of the receptors is a man aged 40-50 years in good health. Each CDR3 is given with its conserved first and last residue. A D gene is named only where the DNA matches it firmly. Expanded clones get a size class; other rows say once, few or many, or leave the size out.

V	J	size	D	CDR3	DNA
TRBV11-2	TRBJ2-7	NA	NA	CASTQMTGIIYEQYF	TGTGCCAGCACCCAAATGACCGGGATAATCTACGAGCAGTACTTC
TRBV7-9	TRBJ1-5	few	TRBD1	CASSPGQTDQPQHF	TGTGCCAGCAGCCCGGGACAGACCGATCAGCCCCAGCATTTT
TRBV7-8	TRBJ2-1	NA	NA	CASSHRRNEQFF	TGTGCCAGCAGCCACAGACGCAATGAGCAGTTCTTC
TRBV28	TRBJ2-7	few	NA	CASSFSNSYEQYF	TGTGCCAGCAGTTTTTCGAACTCCTACGAGCAGTACTTC
TRBV12-3/TRBV12-4	TRBJ1-6	NA	NA	CASASGTNNSPLHF	TGTGCCAGCGCGTCCGGGACCAATAATTCACCCCTCCACTTT
TRBV7-3	TRBJ2-1	many	TRBD1	CASSLSGQGVHEQFF	TGTGCCAGCAGCTTATCAGGGCAGGGGGTCCACGAGCAGTTCTTC
TRBV28	TRBJ1-6	NA	NA	CASSLPQSVSPLHF	TGTGCCAGCAGTTTACCCCAGTCGGTTTCACCCCTCCACTTT
TRBV5-6	TRBJ2-5	NA	NA	CASSLGKTGYSQETQYF	TGTGCCAGCAGCTTGGGAAAAACAGGGTATTCTCAAGAGACCCAGTACTTC
TRBV20-1	TRBJ2-3	NA	TRBD1	CSAPGQAQDTQYF	TGCAGTGCCCCTGGACAGGCCCAAGATACGCAGTATTTT
TRBV15	TRBJ2-3	NA	NA	CATSRSPESTDTQYF	TGTGCCACCAGCAGGAGCCCAGAAAGCACAGATACGCAGTATTTT
TRBV4-3	TRBJ2-7	few	TRBD1	CASSQGPADRGSYEQYF	TGCGCCAGCAGCCAAGGTCCCGCGGACAGGGGCTCCTACGAGCAGTACTTC
TRBV27	TRBJ2-6	NA	NA	CASSPLDSYSGANVLTF	TGTGCCAGCAGTCCACTGGACAGCTACTCTGGGGCCAACGTCCTGACTTTC
TRBV5-6	TRBJ2-2	NA	NA	CASSGTSTGELFF	TGTGCCAGCAGCGGCACAAGCACCGGGGAGCTGTTTTTT
TRBV3-1	TRBJ2-6	few	NA	CASSQDRIAGANVLTF	TGTGCCAGCAGCCAAGACCGGATTGCGGGGGCCAACGTCCTGACTTTC
TRBV7-2	TRBJ2-5	NA	TRBD2	CASSLFGGARGRETQYF	TGTGCCAGCAGCTTATTCGGGGGGGCGCGAGGACGGGAGACCCAGTACTTC
TRBV11-2	TRBJ2-4	NA	TRBD1	CASSPGQGSYGAKNIQYF	TGTGCCAGCAGCCCGGGACAGGGGAGTTATGGGGCCAAAAACATTCAGTACTTC
TRBV7-9	TRBJ1-2	NA	TRBD1	CASTGVDREGYGYTF	TGTGCCAGCACCGGAGTGGACAGGGAGGGCTATGGCTACACCTTC
TRBV27	TRBJ2-7	NA	NA	CASGVGSGSREQYF	TGTGCCAGCGGTGTGGGGTCGGGGTCGAGAGAGCAGTACTTC
TRBV10-3	TRBJ2-5	NA	NA	CAISESGASWETQYF	TGTGCCATCAGTGAGTCTGGCGCTAGTTGGGAGACCCAGTACTTC
TRBV28	TRBJ2-3	NA	NA	CASSLLRLTSTDTQYF	TGTGCCAGCAGTTTATTACGGTTAACTAGCACAGATACGCAGTATTTT
TRBV7-8	TRBJ2-5	few	NA	CASSTRFPDSKETQYF	TGTGCCAGCAGCACACGATTCCCGGACAGTAAAGAGACCCAGTACTTC
TRBV7-2	TRBJ2-3	NA	NA	CASSLPVRLTDTQYF	TGTGCCAGCAGCTTACCGGTTAGACTCACAGATACGCAGTATTTT
TRBV14	TRBJ2-1	few	TRBD2	CASSQGSGGRKQFF	TGTGCCAGCAGCCAAGGGTCGGGCGGGAGGAAGCAGTTCTTC
TRBV6-5	TRBJ2-1	few	NA	CASSYNPSINEQFF	TGTGCCAGCAGTTACAATCCCTCCATTAATGAGCAGTTCTTC
TRBV11-2	TRBJ2-3	NA	NA	CASRRPGGVDTQYF	TGTGCCAGCAGACGACCGGGGGGCGTAGATACGCAGTATTTT
TRBV20-1	TRBJ2-2	NA	NA	CSANRDTGELFF	TGCAGCGCGAACAGGGACACCGGGGAGCTGTTTTTT
TRBV7-8	TRBJ2-3	few	TRBD2	CASSILPSGGGDTQYF	TGTGCCAGCAGCATTCTTCCTAGCGGTGGGGGAGATACGCAGTATTTT
TRBV28	TRBJ2-5	NA	TRBD2	CAGRKPGGLANEQYF	TGTGCCGGCAGAAAACCGGGGGGGCTAGCGAATGAGCAGTACTTC
TRBV7-9	TRBJ2-6	NA	TRBD1	CASYGQANSGANVLTF	TGTGCCAGCTATGGACAGGCCAACAGCGGGGCCAACGTCCTGACTTTC
TRBV3-1	TRBJ2-2	NA	NA	CASSQDGYPGELFF	TGTGCCAGCAGCCAAGATGGGTATCCCGGGGAGCTGTTTTTT
TRBV20-1	TRBJ2-7	NA	TRBD2	CSAPSGRAAEQYF	TGCAGTGCTCCGAGCGGGAGGGCCGCCGAGCAGTACTTC
TRBV12-3/TRBV12-4	TRBJ1-2	few	NA	CASRATDYYGYTF	TGTGCCAGCAGAGCAACAGATTACTATGGCTACACCTTC
TRBV6-1	TRBJ2-6	NA	NA	CASSEVWAGGSSGANVLTF	TGTGCCAGCAGTGAGGTTTGGGCAGGAGGCTCATCTGGGGCCAACGTCCTGACTTTC
TRBV14	TRBJ2-7	NA	NA	CASSVGNYEQYF	TGTGCCAGCAGCGTCGGCAATTACGAGCAGTACTTC
TRBV29-1	TRBJ1-5	once	NA	CSVISGENQPQHF	TGCAGCGTGATTTCGGGGGAAAATCAGCCCCAGCATTTT
TRBV7-3	TRBJ2-3	NA	TRBD2	CASSPSGGAGDTQYF	TGTGCCAGCAGCCCGAGCGGGGGGGCGGGAGATACGCAGTATTTT
TRBV5-6	TRBJ1-5	few	NA	CASTQGINQPQHF	TGTGCCAGTACACAGGGTATCAATCAGCCCCAGCATTTT
TRBV11-1	TRBJ2-3	NA	NA	CASSPNPRQGGAYTQYF	TGTGCCAGCAGCCCCAACCCGCGACAAGGGGGAGCGTATACGCAGTATTTT
TRBV29-1	TRBJ2-5	NA	NA	CSVGGLQETQYF	TGCAGCGTTGGGGGCTTACAAGAGACCCAGTACTTC
TRBV6-6	TRBJ1-5	NA	TRBD1	CASSSPWTGGFYQPQHF	TGTGCCAGCAGTTCCCCCTGGACAGGGGGCTTTTATCAGCCCCAGCATTTT
TRBV12-3/TRBV12-4	TRBJ2-6	NA	NA	CASSFRGTGSGANVLTF	TGTGCCAGCAGTTTTCGGGGTACAGGGTCTGGGGCCAACGTCCTGACTTTC
TRBV20-1	TRBJ2-4	NA	NA	CSAGAGTEQNIQYF	TGCAGTGCTGGCGCCGGGACCGAACAAAACATTCAGTACTTC
TRBV5-6	TRBJ2-5	NA	NA	CASLGSSQETQYF	TGTGCCAGCCTGGGGTCATCCCAAGAGACCCAGTACTTC
TRBV18	TRBJ2-3	once	NA	CASSLLTDGADTQYF	TGTGCCAGCTCACTCCTGACAGATGGAGCAGATACGCAGTATTTT
TRBV9	TRBJ2-1	NA	TRBD2	CASSVGRAGAVEQFF	TGTGCCAGCAGCGTGGGACGGGCGGGAGCGGTTGAGCAGTTCTTC
TRBV4-1	TRBJ1-5	NA	NA	CASSQDPGAKPQHF	TGCGCCAGCAGCCAAGATCCGGGGGCGAAGCCCCAGCATTTT
TRBV9	TRBJ2-2	NA	TRBD1	CASSVGQGVGTGELFF	TGTGCCAGCAGCGTCGGACAGGGGGTGGGGACCGGGGAGCTGTTTTTT
TRBV3-1	TRBJ1-1	NA	NA	CASSQDTVSTEAFF	TGTGCCAGCAGCCAAGATACGGTATCCACTGAAGCTTTCTTT
TRBV20-1	TRBJ2-5	few	NA	CSASGDGQETQYF	TGCAGTGCTAGTGGGGACGGTCAAGAGACCCAGTACTTC
TRBV6-6	TRBJ2-7	NA	NA	CASSYEAGSYEQYF	TGTGCCAGCAGTTACGAAGCCGGTTCCTACGAGCAGTACTTC
TRBV6-2/TRBV6-3	TRBJ1-2	NA	TRBD1	CASKPRDRSYGYTF	TGTGCCAGCAAGCCCCGGGACAGATCCTATGGCTACACCTTC
TRBV29-1	TRBJ1-5	NA	TRBD1	CSAPGGFDNQPQHF	TGCAGCGCCCCAGGGGGGTTTGACAATCAGCCCCAGCATTTT
TRBV20-1	TRBJ2-5	NA	NA	CSARTVQETQYF	TGCAGTGCACGGACAGTCCAAGAGACCCAGTACTTC